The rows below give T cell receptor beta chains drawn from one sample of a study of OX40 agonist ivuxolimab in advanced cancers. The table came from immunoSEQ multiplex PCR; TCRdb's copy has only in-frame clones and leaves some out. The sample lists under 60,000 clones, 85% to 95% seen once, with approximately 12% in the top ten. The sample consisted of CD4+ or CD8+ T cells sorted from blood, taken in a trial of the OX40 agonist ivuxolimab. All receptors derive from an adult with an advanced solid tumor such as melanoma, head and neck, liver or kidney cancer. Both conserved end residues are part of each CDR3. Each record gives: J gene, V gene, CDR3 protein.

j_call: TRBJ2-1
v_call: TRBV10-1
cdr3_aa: CASSVGGRGVAYNEQFF

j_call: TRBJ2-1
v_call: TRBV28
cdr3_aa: CASSFREGSNEQFF

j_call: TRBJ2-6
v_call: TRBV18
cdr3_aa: CASSSTGGTGRFGANVLTF

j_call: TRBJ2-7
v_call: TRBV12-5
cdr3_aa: CASGFRTGYEQYF

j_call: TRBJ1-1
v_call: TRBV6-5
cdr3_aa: CASSYLGQGPFF

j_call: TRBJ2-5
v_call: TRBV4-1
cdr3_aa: CASSQDSRAVETQYF

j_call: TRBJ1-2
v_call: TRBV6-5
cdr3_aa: CASSYSDYYGYTF

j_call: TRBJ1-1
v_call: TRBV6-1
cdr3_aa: CASNPTTVNTEAFF

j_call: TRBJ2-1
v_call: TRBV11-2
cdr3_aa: CASSFGVGAYEQFF

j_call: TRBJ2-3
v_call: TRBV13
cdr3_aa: CASSPGSATDTQYF

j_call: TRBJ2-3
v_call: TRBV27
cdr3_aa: CASSLRSSGDTQYF

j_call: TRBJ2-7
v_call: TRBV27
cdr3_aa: CASSFRRVGSYEQYF

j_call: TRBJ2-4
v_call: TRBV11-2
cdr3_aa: CASSLDSGEATKNIQYF

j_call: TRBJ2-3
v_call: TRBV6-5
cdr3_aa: CASRWDYDTDTQYF

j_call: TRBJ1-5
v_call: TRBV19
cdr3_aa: CASTFSTTSNQPQHF

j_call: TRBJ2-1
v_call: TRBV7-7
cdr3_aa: CASSQDVSSYNEQFF

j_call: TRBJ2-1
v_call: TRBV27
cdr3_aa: CASSLSGGGQVYNEQFF

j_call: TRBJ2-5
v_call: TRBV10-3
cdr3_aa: CAIRSGQGILETQYF

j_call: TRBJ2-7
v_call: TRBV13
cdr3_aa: CASSLGGSGSSYEQYF

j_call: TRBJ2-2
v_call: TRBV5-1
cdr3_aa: CASSSADRANTGELFF

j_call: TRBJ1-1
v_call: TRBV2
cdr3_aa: CASSWGVAEAFF

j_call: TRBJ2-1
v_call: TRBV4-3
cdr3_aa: CASSQDAVRELLEQFF

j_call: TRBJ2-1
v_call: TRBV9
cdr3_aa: CASSGNEDEQFF

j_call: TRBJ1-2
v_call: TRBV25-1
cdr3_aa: CASRDSYGYTF